This TCR beta chain is drawn from a study of T cells in Graves' hyperthyroidism and ophthalmopathy. Ten or more counts support this clonotype. Patients counted as stable if ophthalmopathy did not develop within 18 months. There were TCR beta CDR3 regions amplified from RNA transcripts. First-round RT-PCR with HTBI primers amplified the TCR CDR3 region. Each CDR3 protein gets one entry after TCRdb re-called the multiplex PCR reads with MiXCR. The sample has fewer than 900,000 distinct CDR3 sequences, about a sixth seen once. CDR1 is SNHLY and CDR2 is FYNNEI in the germline V gene. V lost 2 bases, J lost 8 bases, and 15 bases lay in between. The CDR3 spans 14 residues.

Input material: blood. V and J are TRBV2 and TRBJ1-1, with D possibly matching TRBD1 (6 bases). This TCR derives from a man aged 18 to 30 with Graves' hyperthyroidism. DNA of the CDR3: TGTGCCAGCAGTGAAAGGGGGACAATAGTAGAAGCTTTCTTT. Residues: CASSERGTIVEAFF.